This T cell receptor beta chain came from a study of T cells in Graves' hyperthyroidism and ophthalmopathy. TCR beta CDR3 regions were amplified from RNA. First-round RT-PCR targeting the TCR CDR3 was performed with the HTBI primer set. TCRdb fed the multiplex PCR reads into MiXCR, producing one record per CDR3 protein. The data show fewer than 450,000 distinct CDR3 sequences, about 14% seen once. The CDR3 totals 16 residues. Germline V gives CDR1 SGHRS, CDR2 YFSETQ. Trimming took off 5 bases at V and 4 bases at J, with 21 bases between the two ends. This clonotype has more than one count but fewer than ten.

The clonotype originates from a man in his fifties with Graves' ophthalmopathy. The sample was blood. The V call is TRBV5-1, the J call TRBJ1-1, with a weak D call TRBD1 (5 bases). Here the CDR3 DNA reads TGCGCCAGCAGTACTCAGGGAGGTGGGATGAGCACTGAAGCTTTCTTT. Its translation: CASSTQGGGMSTEAFF.